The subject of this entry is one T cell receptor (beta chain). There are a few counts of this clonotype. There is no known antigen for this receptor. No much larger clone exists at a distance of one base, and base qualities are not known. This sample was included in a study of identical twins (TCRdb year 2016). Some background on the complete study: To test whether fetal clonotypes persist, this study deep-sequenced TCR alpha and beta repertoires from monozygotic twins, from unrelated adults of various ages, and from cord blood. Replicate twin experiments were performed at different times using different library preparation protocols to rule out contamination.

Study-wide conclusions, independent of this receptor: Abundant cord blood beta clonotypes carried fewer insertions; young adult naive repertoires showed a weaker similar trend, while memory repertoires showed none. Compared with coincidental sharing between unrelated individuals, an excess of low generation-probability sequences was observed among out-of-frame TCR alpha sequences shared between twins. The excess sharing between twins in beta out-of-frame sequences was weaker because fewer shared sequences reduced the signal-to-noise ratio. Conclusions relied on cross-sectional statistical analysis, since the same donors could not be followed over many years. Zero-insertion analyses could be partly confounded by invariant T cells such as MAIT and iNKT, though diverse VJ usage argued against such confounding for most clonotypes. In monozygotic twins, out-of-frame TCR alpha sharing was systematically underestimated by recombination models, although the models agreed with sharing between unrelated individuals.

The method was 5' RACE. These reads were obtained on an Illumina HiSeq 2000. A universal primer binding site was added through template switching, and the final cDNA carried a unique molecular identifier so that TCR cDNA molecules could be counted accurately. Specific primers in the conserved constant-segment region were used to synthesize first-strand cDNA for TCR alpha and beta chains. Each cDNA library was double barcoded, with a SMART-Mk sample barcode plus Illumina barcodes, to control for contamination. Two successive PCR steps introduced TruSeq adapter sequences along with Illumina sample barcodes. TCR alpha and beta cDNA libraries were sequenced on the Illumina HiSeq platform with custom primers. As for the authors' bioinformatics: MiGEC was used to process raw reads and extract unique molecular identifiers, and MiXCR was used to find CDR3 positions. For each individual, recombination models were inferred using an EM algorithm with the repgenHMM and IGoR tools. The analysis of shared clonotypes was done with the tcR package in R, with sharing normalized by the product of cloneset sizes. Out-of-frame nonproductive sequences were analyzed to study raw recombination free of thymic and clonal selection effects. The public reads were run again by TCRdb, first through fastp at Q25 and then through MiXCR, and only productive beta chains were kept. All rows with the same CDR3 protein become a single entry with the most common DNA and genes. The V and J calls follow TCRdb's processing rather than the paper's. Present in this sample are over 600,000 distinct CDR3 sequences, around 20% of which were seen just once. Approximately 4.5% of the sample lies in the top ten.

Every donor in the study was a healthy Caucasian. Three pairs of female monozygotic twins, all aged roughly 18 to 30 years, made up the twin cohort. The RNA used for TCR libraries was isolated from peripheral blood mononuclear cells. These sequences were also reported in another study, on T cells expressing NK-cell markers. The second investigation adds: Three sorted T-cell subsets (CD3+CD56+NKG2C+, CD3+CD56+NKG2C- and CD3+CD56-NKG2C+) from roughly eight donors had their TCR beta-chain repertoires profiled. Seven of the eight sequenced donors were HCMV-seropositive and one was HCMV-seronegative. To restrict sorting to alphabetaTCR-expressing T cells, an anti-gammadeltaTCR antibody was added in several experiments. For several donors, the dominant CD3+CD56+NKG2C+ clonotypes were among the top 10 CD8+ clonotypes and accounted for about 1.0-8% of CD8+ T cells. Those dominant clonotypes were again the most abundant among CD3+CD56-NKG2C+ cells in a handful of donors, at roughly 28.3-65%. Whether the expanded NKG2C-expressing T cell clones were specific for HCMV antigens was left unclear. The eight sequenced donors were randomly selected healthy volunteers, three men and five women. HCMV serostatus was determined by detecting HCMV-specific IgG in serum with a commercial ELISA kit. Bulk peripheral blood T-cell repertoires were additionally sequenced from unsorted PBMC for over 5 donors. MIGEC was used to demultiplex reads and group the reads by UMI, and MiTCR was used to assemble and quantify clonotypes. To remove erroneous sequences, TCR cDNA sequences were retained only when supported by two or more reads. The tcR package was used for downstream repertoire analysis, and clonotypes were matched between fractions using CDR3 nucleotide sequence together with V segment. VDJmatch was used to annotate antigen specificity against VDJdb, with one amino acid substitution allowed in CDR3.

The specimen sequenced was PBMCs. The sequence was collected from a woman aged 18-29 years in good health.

CDR3 region: CSALTGVNTEAFF. The base sequence is TGCAGTGCCTTGACAGGGGTGAACACTGAAGCTTTCTTT. Recombination joined TRBV20-1 with TRBJ1-1; 8 middle bases align to TRBD1. V ends up 6 bases short and J 0 bases short, with an unmatched junction base count of 3. CDR1 and CDR2, looked up from the germline V gene (reference sequence), are DFQATT and SNEGSKA. Inclusive of the bounding cysteine and phenylalanine, the CDR3 is 13 residues long. This entry keeps only the CDR3 DNA: 39 bases, framed from base 1.